This T cell receptor (beta chain) was sequenced in a study of T cell responses to AZD1222 COVID-19 vaccine. Study observations and caveats: White British donors predominated, females outnumbered males, and clonal diversity was possibly underestimated.

On this clone: Its antigen is undetermined.

The CDR3 totals 14 residues. V shed 5 bases, J shed 6 bases, and the junction held 4 bases outside the gene matches. Germline CDR1 SGHTA, CDR2 FQGNSA. Libraries were prepared by immunoSEQ multiplex PCR; TCRdb keeps only in-frame clonotypes and omits some of them. The sample includes 150,000 to 250,000 clones, approximately 91% of them seen just once. This clonotype was obtained from an adult who received the AZD1222 COVID-19 vaccine. The sequences come from peripheral blood, collected 28 days after the second AZD1222 dose. The gene calls are TRBV7-2 and TRBJ2-7, with 13 bases identical to TRBD2. The CDR3 loop reads CASSLGTSGAEQYF. DNA of the CDR3: TGTGCCAGCAGCCTAGGGACTAGCGGGGCCGAGCAGTACTTC.